The sample holds a few counts of the clone carrying this TCR beta chain. Its target is unknown. This entry comes from a study of identical twins. General observations from the study: The study reached conclusions through statistical analysis that was cross-sectional, not following the same donors. Models predicted too little out-of-frame TCR alpha sharing in monozygotic twins.

TCRdb ran MiXCR on the 5' RACE reads and lists one entry per CDR3 protein. Among about 810,000 distinct CDR3 sequences listed, roughly an eighth were seen once. Each donor (without exception) was a healthy Caucasian. A further study also used this sample, focusing on yellow fever vaccine responses in identical twins.

This clonotype was sampled from a woman aged 18-29 years in good health. The sequencing input was PBMCs.

The CDR3 reads CSARGGAAVYEQYF. DNA of the CDR3: TGCAGTGCTAGAGGCGGGGCCGCCGTCTACGAGCAGTACTTC. This chain links TRBV20-1 with TRBJ2-7; a weak D match, TRBD2 (6 bases). The V end was cut by 1 base, the J end by 3 bases, with 13 bases between. CDR3 length equals 14 residues. Looked up from germline, CDR1 is DFQATT and CDR2 is SNEGSKA (reference sequence).